This T cell receptor beta chain emerged from a study of regulatory T cells in long-lasting Graves disease. The time point denotes: newly diagnosed GD, antithyroid drugs for less than 3 months. With RNA extracted from PBMCs as input, the TCR library was made. Germline CDR1 MGHDK, CDR2 SYGVNS. The V and J ends lost 3 bases and 3 bases, in that order; junction bases with no gene match: 7. This CDR3 contains 17 residues. For TCR beta, libraries came from iRepertoire HTBI primers and Arm-PCR of CDR3 regions. TCRdb reprocessed the multiplex PCR reads with MiXCR, giving one entry per CDR3 protein. Of 400,000 to 450,000 distinct CDR3 sequences in the sample, approximately 16% were seen once. The same sample was also studied in work on T cells in Graves' hyperthyroidism and ophthalmopathy.

The receptor comes from a woman in her 30s with Graves disease. This chain uses TRBV25-1 with TRBJ2-7, with TRBD2 matching 14 bases. Sequencing used peripheral blood mononuclear cells (PBMCs), obtained at new diagnosis, from a patient treated with antithyroid drugs. DNA for the CDR3: TGTGCCAGCAGTGATCCCGGGACTAGCGGGAGATTCTACGAGCAGTACTTC. It encodes CASSDPGTSGRFYEQYF.